The present T cell receptor (beta chain) was sequenced within a study of T-cell memory formation after mild COVID-19. Background on the study: Largely donor-specific TCR clusters were found.

Researchers used 5'RACE with constant-segment primers to make TCR alpha and TCR beta cDNA libraries that carry sample barcodes and UMIs. TCRdb re-analysed the 5' RACE reads in MiXCR, keeping a single row per CDR3 protein. Of some 300,000 distinct CDR3 sequences in the sample, 20% to 25% were seen once. About this clonotype itself: The antigen is unknown.

This CDR3 is 15 amino acids long. V lost 5 bases and J 4 bases, leaving 16 bases between the germline ends. CDR1 is SGHTA and CDR2 is FQGNSA in the germline V gene. General study results and limits: Clones that got smaller from day 15 to 85 had even CD4/CD8, while clones growing later tipped toward CD4+.

The specimen was PBMCs or a T cell subset sorted from them (not recorded which). The receptor comes from a man aged 18 to 29 who had mild COVID-19 (a few samples of this study predate the infection). Cell type and time point are not known. The rearrangement links TRBV7-2 to TRBJ2-3; TRBD1 is a possible D gene (6 bases). CDR3 sequence (DNA): TGTGCCAGCAGCAGCTTGGGGGCGGTCGCAGATACGCAGTATTTT. Its translation: CASSSLGAVADTQYF.